These 28 T cell receptor beta chains were all obtained from the same sample, sequenced in a study of post-analysis software for immune sequencing data. Overall study results and limits: Elevated frequency relative to controls characterized several TRBV segments in patients, TRBV5-6, TRBV5-1 and TRBV20-1 among them.

Unique molecular identifiers were carried by the TCR beta cDNA libraries. One entry per CDR3 protein results from TCRdb running MiXCR on the PCR reads. The data contain around 770,000 distinct CDR3 sequences, 40% to 55% of them singletons. Antigens of these TCRs are unknown. The sample taken for sequencing was blood. These TCRs come from a girl aged 10-17 years with multiple sclerosis.

With respect to this clonotype: A clone one base away is much larger, so this may be a read error. V is TRBV29-1 and J is TRBJ2-5; TRBD1 or TRBD2 may be the D gene (5 bases each). V lost 8 bases to trimming and J lost 11 bases, with 24 bases between them. Germline assignment: CDR1 SQVTM and CDR2 ANQGSEA. There are 13 residues in the CDR3. This CDR3 reads CSYPGTSYNEQYF. In DNA, the CDR3 is TGCAGCTACCCCGGGACGTCGTACAATGAGCAGTACTTC.

This clonotype occurred many times. V usage is TRBV5-1 and J usage is TRBJ2-6, with a possible D match to TRBD2 (5 bases). Looked up from germline, CDR1 is SGHRS and CDR2 is YFSETQ. V lost 0 bases to trimming and J lost 4 bases, with 8 bases between them. This CDR3 region has 15 residues. The CDR3 DNA follows: TGCGCCAGCAGCTTGGGAGGGCCCGGGGCCAACGTCCTGACTTTC. Its translation is CASSLGGPGANVLTF.

This clonotype was seen more than once but under ten times. The chain couples TRBV28 to TRBJ2-2, with 10 bases aligning to TRBD2. Germline V gene lookup returns CDR1 MDHEN and CDR2 SYDVKM. V lost 8 bases and J lost 4; bases outside the gene matches: 7. The CDR3 is 15 residues long. The CDR3 here is CASVRTSGVTGELFF. Here the CDR3 DNA reads TGTGCCAGCGTTCGGACTAGCGGTGTCACCGGGGAGCTGTTTTTT. Combining the CDR3 with reference TRBV28 and TRBJ2-2 gives the whole variable domain DVKVTQSSRYLVKRTGEKVFLECVQDMDHENMFWYRQDPGLGLRLIYFSYDVKMKEKGDIPEGYSVSREKKERFSLILESASTNQTSMYLCASVRTSGVTGELFFGEGSRLTVL.

This clonotype was detected only a few times. The CDR3 bases are TGTGCCAGCAGCGAAATTTCGCCTTACGCCGGGACTAGTTTTCGTGGTGAGCAGTTCTTC. Translated: CASSEISPYAGTSFRGEQFF. The V and J genes are TRBV2 and TRBJ2-1; 8 nucleotides agree with TRBD2. Germline-derived CDR1 and CDR2 are SNHLY and FYNNEI. V was pared by 6 bases and J by 9 bases, with 28 bases of the junction left unmatched. This CDR3 contains 20 residues. Full variable domain (rest looked up from reference TRBV2 and TRBJ2-1): EPEVTQTPSHQVTQMGQEVILRCVPISNHLYFYWYRQILGQKVEFLVSFYNNEISEKSEIFDDQFSVERPDGSNFTLKIRSTKLEDSAMYFCASSEISPYAGTSFRGEQFFGPGTRLTVL.

In this sample, this clonotype turned up a few times. The CDR3 nucleotides are TGCAGTGCTACCCTAGGTGGGGCGGAGACCCAGTACTTC. Translating it yields CSATLGGAETQYF. The V call is TRBV20-1, the J call TRBJ2-5, with D possibly being TRBD1 (5 bases). This CDR3 has 13 residues. Trimming shortened V by 4 bases and J by 5 bases, and 14 bases separated the two germline ends. Germline V gives CDR1 DFQATT, CDR2 SNEGSKA (reference sequence).

This clonotype was observed a handful of times. The rearrangement uses TRBV7-2 and TRBJ1-2, with D possibly matching TRBD1 (6 bases). CDR3 size: 14 residues. The V end was cut by 2 bases, the J end by 7 bases, with 14 bases between. Per the germline V gene, CDR1 is SGHTA and CDR2 is FQGNSA. The CDR3 DNA reads as TGTGCCAGCAGCTTACGCCAGGGAGGGGGTGGCTACACCTTC. Protein product: CASSLRQGGGGYTF.

The rearrangement links TRBV29-1 to TRBJ2-5; TRBD1 aligns across 7 bases. The CDR3 extends over 14 amino acids. Looked up from germline, CDR1 is SQVTM and CDR2 is ANQGSEA. The ends lost 2 bases at V and 5 bases at J; junction bases unmatched: 8. The DNA for the CDR3 is TGCAGCGTTGAACTGGTGACAGGGAGTGAGACCCAGTACTTC. Translated: CSVELVTGSETQYF. The full variable domain, in which reference TRBV29-1 and TRBJ2-5 provide the parts outside the CDR3, is SAVISQKPSRDICQRGTSLTIQCQVDSQVTMMFWYRQQPGQSLTLIATANQGSEATYESGFVIDKFPISRPNLTFSTLTVSNMSPEDSSIYLCSVELVTGSETQYFGPGTRLLVL.

V gene TRBV28 combines with J gene TRBJ2-7, with 11 bases aligning to TRBD1. V trimming: 2 bases; J trimming: 5 bases; junction bases outside the gene matches: 11. CDR3 size: 17 residues. Per the germline V gene, CDR1 is MDHEN and CDR2 is SYDVKM. The CDR3: CASSLREWGQGGHEQYF. CDR3 bases: TGTGCCAGCAGTTTAAGGGAATGGGGACAGGGGGGCCACGAGCAGTACTTC.

This clonotype has more than one count but fewer than ten. CDR3 nucleotide sequence: TGCGCCAGCAGTTTCACAACAGGGGGCGACTATGGCTACACCTTC. This encodes CASSFTTGGDYGYTF. The gene calls are TRBV5-1 and TRBJ1-2; TRBD1 agrees at 9 bases. The CDR3 runs to 15 residues. Germline V gene sequence: CDR1 SGHRS, CDR2 YFSETQ. Losses at the gene ends were 5 bases for V and 3 bases for J; bases not matched to a gene: 8.

The rearrangement joins TRBV20-1 to TRBJ2-1, with TRBD1 matching 7 bases. The ends lost 6 bases at V and 5 bases at J; junction bases unmatched: 13. This CDR3 comprises 15 residues. In germline, CDR1 is DFQATT, CDR2 SNEGSKA (reference sequence). CDR3 sequence reads: CSAARTGVIHNEQFF. CDR3 coding DNA: TGCAGTGCCGCGCGCACAGGGGTCATCCACAATGAGCAGTTCTTC.

This clonotype was recorded a few times. The chain has TRBV6-5 and TRBJ1-6, with D perhaps matching TRBD1 (5 bases). Germline lookup yields CDR1 MNHEY and CDR2 SVGAGI. The V and J ends lost 0 bases and 13 bases respectively, with 16 bases between them. CDR3 length: 15 residues. The CDR3 sequence is CASSYSGGTGGPLHF. Written as DNA, the CDR3 is TGTGCCAGCAGTTACTCGGGCGGGACCGGGGGTCCCCTCCACTTT.

This sequence joins TRBV20-1 and TRBJ1-1, with unresolved D. Per the germline V gene, CDR1 is DFQATT and CDR2 is SNEGSKA (reference sequence). V was trimmed by 1 base and J by 1 base, leaving 10 bases between them. This CDR3 region has 14 residues. CDR3 region: CSARGKLGNTEAFF. CDR3 coding DNA: TGCAGTGCTAGAGGAAAGCTGGGGAACACTGAAGCTTTCTTT.

This clonotype has just a few counts. The J gene is TRBJ2-5, the V gene TRBV27; D is unclear. V was clipped by 8 bases and J by 2 bases, with 12 bases between them. Germline CDR1 is MNHEY and CDR2 is SMNVEV (reference sequence). The length of the CDR3 is 13 residues. The CDR3 nucleotides are TGTGCCAGCGGGCCTTTGGAGCAAGAGACCCAGTACTTC. This encodes CASGPLEQETQYF.

The chain employs TRBV6-2 or TRBV6-3 and TRBJ2-2; tentatively, D is TRBD1 (6 bases). Germline values: CDR1 MNHEY, CDR2 SVGEGT. V lost 4 bases and J 6 bases, leaving 18 bases between the germline ends. The CDR3 contains 16 residues. Written as DNA, the CDR3 is TGTGCCAGCAGTTCCCAGGGGTCTAAATTGGCCGGGGAGCTGTTTTTT. Encoded protein: CASSSQGSKLAGELFF.

CDR3 residues: CASSFYHREGCLEAFF. For the CDR3, the DNA is TGTGCCAGCAGTTTTTACCACAGGGAAGGGTGTCTGGAGGCTTTCTTT. V is TRBV12-3 or TRBV12-4 and J is TRBJ1-1; tentatively, D is TRBD1 (6 bases). This CDR3 is 16 amino acids long. V was pared by 3 bases and J by 11 bases, with 25 bases between.

This clonotype was detected only once. This chain joins TRBV5-5 and TRBJ2-7; D is possibly TRBD1 or TRBD2 (5 bases each). Germline-derived CDR1 and CDR2 are SGHKS and YYEKEE (reference sequence). This CDR3 region has 13 residues. The V end lost 7 bases, the J end lost 0 bases, and 11 bases lay between the germline ends. CDR3 bases: TGTGCCAGCGAGGGGATTAGCTCCTACGAGCAGTACTTC. This translates into CASEGISSYEQYF.

J is TRBJ2-1 and V is TRBV11-2; 10 bases line up with TRBD2. CDR1 SGHAT and CDR2 FQNNGV come from the germline V gene. The CDR3 has 16 residues. The ends lost 4 bases at V and 6 bases at J; junction bases unmatched: 9. The CDR3 protein is CASSSRGSGRTNEQFF. In DNA, the CDR3 is TGTGCCAGCAGCTCCCGGGGTAGCGGGAGGACCAATGAGCAGTTCTTC.

CDR3 sequence reads: CASSLGERGSSYNEQFF. CDR3 sequence (DNA): TGTGCCAGCAGTTTAGGGGAGCGCGGGAGCTCCTACAATGAGCAGTTCTTC. This chain joins TRBV27 and TRBJ2-1; 7 nucleotides align to TRBD2. V lost 2 bases to trimming and J lost 0 bases; unmatched junction nucleotides: 7. The CDR3 is made up of 17 amino acids. Per germline, CDR1 MNHEY and CDR2 SMNVEV (reference sequence).

This sequence joins TRBV4-3 and TRBJ2-5; D call uncertain. The CDR3 loop spans 16 amino acids. CDR1 and CDR2 (germline): LGHNA, YSLEER. The V gene lost 0 bases and the J gene lost 0 bases, with 11 bases spanning the gap. CDR3 region: CASSQDLDPYQETQYF. CDR3 coding DNA: TGCGCCAGCAGCCAAGACCTAGATCCGTACCAAGAGACCCAGTACTTC.

This clonotype was seen a single time. A junction end diverges from the germline sequence, so it may reflect a read error. The V and J genes are TRBV20-1 and TRBJ2-7; TRBD2 matches 9 bases. Germline V gene data show CDR1 as DFQATT and CDR2 as SNEGSKA (reference sequence). The CDR3 runs to 14 residues. CDR3 protein: CNAKGTSSCYEQYF. CDR3 DNA sequence: TGCAATGCTAAGGGGACTAGCAGTTGCTACGAGCAGTACTTC.

This clonotype was detected only a few times. CDR3 bases: TGCAGTGCTAGCTCTCTCGTAGGGCAAGAGACCCAGTACTTC. Its protein is CSASSLVGQETQYF. The chain links TRBV20-1 to TRBJ2-5; D is ambiguous. CDR3 size: 14 residues. Trimming took 3 bases from V and 2 from J, leaving 13 bases between them. Germline V gene lookup returns CDR1 DFQATT and CDR2 SNEGSKA (reference sequence).

The rearrangement uses TRBV29-1 and TRBJ2-1, with 10 bases that match TRBD2. Trimming at V came to 3 bases and at J to 11 bases, leaving 7 bases not matched to a gene. Germline assignment: CDR1 SQVTM and CDR2 ANQGSEA. The CDR3 has 13 amino acids. The CDR3 DNA is TGCAGCGTTGACTGGACTAGCGGATCGAAGCAGTTCTTC. It is translated as CSVDWTSGSKQFF.

This clonotype has more than one count but fewer than ten. The chain employs TRBV2 and TRBJ2-3, with 8 bases matching TRBD1. With 4 bases clipped from V and 2 bases from J, the junction kept 5 bases outside the gene matches. Germline V CDR1 and CDR2: SNHLY, FYNNEI. CDR3 length: 15 amino acids. CDR3 nucleotide sequence: TGTGCCAGCAGTGTAGGGGACAGGAACACAGATACGCAGTATTTT. Amino acid sequence: CASSVGDRNTDTQYF.

The chain employs TRBV2 and TRBJ1-5; D not resolved. This CDR3 comprises 12 residues. V lost 2 bases and J 4 bases, leaving 3 bases between the germline ends. Germline V gives CDR1 SNHLY, CDR2 FYNNEI. This CDR3 reads CASSEQNQPQHF. For the CDR3, the DNA is TGTGCCAGCAGTGAACAGAATCAGCCCCAGCATTTT.

The V gene is TRBV6-4, the J gene TRBJ2-1; 15 bases fit TRBD2. Germline V gene data show CDR1 as MRHNA and CDR2 as SNTAGT. This CDR3 has 19 amino acids. Trimming removed 8 bases from V and 0 bases from J; junction bases left unmatched: 11. The CDR3 loop reads CASRMLGTSGRYSYNEQFF. CDR3 bases: TGTGCCAGCCGTATGCTGGGGACTAGCGGGAGGTACTCCTACAATGAGCAGTTCTTC.

This clonotype was observed a few times. The chain links TRBV5-5 to TRBJ2-1; TRBD2 matches at 9 bases. CDR1 SGHKS and CDR2 YYEKEE come from the germline V gene (reference sequence). This CDR3 has 15 residues. Trimming removed 4 bases from V and 3 bases from J; junction bases left unmatched: 5. CDR3 nucleotides: TGTGCCAGCAGCCAGCGGACTAGCGACTACAATGAGCAGTTCTTC. Amino acids: CASSQRTSDYNEQFF.

This sequence joins TRBV12-3 or TRBV12-4 and TRBJ2-3; no clear D. The CDR3 runs to 13 residues. V lost 7 bases and J 4 bases, leaving 12 bases between the germline ends. CDR3 region: CASKHVRPDTQYF. The CDR3 coding sequence is TGTGCCAGCAAACACGTGAGGCCAGATACGCAGTATTTT.

The genes are TRBV4-2 and TRBJ1-6, with 9 bases lining up with TRBD1. V lost 0 bases and J lost 4; bases outside the gene matches: 4. Germline values: CDR1 LGHNA, CDR2 YNFKEQ. The CDR3 consists of 17 residues. This CDR3 is CASSQDPQGAYNSPLHF. CDR3 bases: TGTGCCAGCAGCCAAGATCCACAGGGGGCTTATAATTCACCCCTCCACTTT.